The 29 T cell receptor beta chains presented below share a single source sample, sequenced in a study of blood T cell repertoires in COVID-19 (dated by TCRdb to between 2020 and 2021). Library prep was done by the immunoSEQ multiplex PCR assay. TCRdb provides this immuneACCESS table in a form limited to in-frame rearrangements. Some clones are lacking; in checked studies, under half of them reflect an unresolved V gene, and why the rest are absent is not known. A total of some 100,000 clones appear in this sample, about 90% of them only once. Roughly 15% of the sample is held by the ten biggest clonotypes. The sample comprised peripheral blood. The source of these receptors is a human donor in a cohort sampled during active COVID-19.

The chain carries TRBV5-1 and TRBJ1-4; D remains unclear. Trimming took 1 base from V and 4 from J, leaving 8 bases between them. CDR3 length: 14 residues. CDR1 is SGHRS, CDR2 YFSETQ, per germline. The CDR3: CASSLLEGNEKLFF. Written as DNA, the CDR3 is TGCGCCAGCAGCTTGCTGGAGGGTAATGAAAAACTGTTTTTT.

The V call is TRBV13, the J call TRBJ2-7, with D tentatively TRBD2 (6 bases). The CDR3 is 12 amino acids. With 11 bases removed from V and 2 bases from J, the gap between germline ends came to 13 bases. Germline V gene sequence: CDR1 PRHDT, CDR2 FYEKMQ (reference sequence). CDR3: CAGGTGAYEQYF. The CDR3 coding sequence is TGTGCCGGGGGGACGGGAGCCTACGAGCAGTACTTC.

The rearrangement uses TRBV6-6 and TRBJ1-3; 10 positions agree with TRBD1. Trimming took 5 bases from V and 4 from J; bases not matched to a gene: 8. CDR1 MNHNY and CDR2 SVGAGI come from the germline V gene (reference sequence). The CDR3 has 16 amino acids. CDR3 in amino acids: CASSISGQGDGNTIYF. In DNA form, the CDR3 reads TGTGCCAGCAGTATTTCTGGACAGGGGGACGGAAACACCATATATTTT.

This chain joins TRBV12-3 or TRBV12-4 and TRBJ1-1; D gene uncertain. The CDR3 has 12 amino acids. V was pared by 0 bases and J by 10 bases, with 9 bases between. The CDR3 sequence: CASSLARLRAFF. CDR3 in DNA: TGTGCCAGCAGTTTAGCGAGATTAAGAGCTTTCTTT.

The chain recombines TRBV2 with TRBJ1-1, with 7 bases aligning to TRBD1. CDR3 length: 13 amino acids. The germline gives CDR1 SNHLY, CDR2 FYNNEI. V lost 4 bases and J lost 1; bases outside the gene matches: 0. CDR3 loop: CASSGDRNTEAFF. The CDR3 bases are TGTGCCAGCAGTGGGGACAGGAACACTGAAGCTTTCTTT.

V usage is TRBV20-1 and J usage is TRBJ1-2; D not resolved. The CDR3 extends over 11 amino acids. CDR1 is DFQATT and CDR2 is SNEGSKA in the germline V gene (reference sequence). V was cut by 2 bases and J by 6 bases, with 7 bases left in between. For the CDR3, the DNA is TGCAGTGCTAGAACTGTTAATGGCTACACCTTC. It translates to CSARTVNGYTF.

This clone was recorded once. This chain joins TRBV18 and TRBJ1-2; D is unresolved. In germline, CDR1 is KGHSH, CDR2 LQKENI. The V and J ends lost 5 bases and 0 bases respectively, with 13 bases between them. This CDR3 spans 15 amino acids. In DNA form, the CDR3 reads TGTGCCAGCTCAAAAGGCGACGGAGCTAACTATGGCTACACCTTC. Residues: CASSKGDGANYGYTF.

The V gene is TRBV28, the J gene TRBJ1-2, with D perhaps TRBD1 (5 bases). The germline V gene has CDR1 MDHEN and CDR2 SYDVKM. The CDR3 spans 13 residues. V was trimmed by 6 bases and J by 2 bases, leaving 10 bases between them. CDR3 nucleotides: TGTGCCAGCAGCCGAACAGGAAACTATGGCTACACCTTC. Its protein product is CASSRTGNYGYTF.

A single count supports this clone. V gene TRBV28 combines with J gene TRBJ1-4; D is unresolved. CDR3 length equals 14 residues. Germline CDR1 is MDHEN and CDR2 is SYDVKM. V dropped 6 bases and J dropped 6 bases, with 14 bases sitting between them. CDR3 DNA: TGTGCCAGCAGCTCCACAGTCCCCTATGAAAAACTGTTTTTT. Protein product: CASSSTVPYEKLFF. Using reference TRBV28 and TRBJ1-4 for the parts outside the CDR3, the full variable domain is DVKVTQSSRYLVKRTGEKVFLECVQDMDHENMFWYRQDPGLGLRLIYFSYDVKMKEKGDIPEGYSVSREKKERFSLILESASTNQTSMYLCASSSTVPYEKLFFGSGTQLSVL.

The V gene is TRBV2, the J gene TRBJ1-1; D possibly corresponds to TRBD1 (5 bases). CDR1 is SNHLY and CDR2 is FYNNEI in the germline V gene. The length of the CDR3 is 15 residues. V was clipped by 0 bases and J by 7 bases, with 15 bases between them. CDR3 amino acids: CASSEAEVSGDEAFF. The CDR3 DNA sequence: TGTGCCAGCAGTGAAGCGGAGGTTTCGGGGGATGAAGCTTTCTTT.

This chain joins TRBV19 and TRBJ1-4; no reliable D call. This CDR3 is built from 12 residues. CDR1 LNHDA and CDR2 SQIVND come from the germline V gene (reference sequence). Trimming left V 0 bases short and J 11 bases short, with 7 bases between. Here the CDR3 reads CASSIDRTKLFF. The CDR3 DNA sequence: TGTGCCAGTAGTATAGATCGGACTAAACTGTTTTTT.

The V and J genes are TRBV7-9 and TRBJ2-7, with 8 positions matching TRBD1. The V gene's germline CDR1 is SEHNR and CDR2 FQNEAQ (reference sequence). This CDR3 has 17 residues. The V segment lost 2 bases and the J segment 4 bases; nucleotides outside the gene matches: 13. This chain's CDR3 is CASSLIRYRGAEYEQYF. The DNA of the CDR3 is TGTGCCAGCAGCTTAATTCGATACAGGGGGGCTGAGTACGAGCAGTACTTC.

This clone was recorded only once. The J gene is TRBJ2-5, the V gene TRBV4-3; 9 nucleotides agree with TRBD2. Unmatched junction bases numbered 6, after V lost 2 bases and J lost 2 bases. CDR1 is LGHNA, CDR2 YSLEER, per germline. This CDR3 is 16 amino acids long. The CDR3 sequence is CASSQRAGGPQETQYF. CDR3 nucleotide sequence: TGCGCCAGCAGCCAACGAGCGGGGGGACCACAAGAGACCCAGTACTTC.

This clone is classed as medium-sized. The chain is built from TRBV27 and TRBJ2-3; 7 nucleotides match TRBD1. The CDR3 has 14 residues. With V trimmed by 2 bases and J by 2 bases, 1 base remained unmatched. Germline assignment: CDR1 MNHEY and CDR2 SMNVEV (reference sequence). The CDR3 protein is CASSLGTDTDTQYF. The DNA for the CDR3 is TGTGCCAGCAGTTTAGGGACAGACACAGATACGCAGTATTTT.

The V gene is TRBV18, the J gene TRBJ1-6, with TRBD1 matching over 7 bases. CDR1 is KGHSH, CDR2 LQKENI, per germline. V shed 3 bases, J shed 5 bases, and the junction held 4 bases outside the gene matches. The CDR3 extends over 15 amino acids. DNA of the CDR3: TGTGCCAGCTCACCTGGGACAGCAGATAATTCACCCCTCCACTTT. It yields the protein CASSPGTADNSPLHF. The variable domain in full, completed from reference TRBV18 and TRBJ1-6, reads NAGVMQNPRHLVRRRGQEARLRCSPMKGHSHVYWYRQLPEEGLKFMVYLQKENIIDESGMPKERFSAEFPKEGPSILRIQQVVRGDSAAYFCASSPGTADNSPLHFGNGTRLTVT.

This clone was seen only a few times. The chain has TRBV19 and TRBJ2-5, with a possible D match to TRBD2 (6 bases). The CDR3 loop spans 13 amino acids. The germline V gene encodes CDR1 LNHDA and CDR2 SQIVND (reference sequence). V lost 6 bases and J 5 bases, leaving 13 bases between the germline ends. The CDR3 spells CASSPTSAETQYF. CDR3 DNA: TGTGCCAGTAGCCCGACTAGTGCGGAGACCCAGTACTTC.

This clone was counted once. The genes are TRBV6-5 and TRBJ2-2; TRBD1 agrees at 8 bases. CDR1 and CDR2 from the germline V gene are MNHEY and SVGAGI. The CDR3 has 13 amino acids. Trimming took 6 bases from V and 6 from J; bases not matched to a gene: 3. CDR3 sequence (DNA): TGTGCCAGCAGCTTCAGGGGGCCCGGGGAGCTGTTTTTT. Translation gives CASSFRGPGELFF.

The CDR3 DNA reads TGTGCCAGTAGTCCCCTTTCTTCGAGCGAAGCTTTCTTT. It specifies CASSPLSSSEAFF. This chain links TRBV19 with TRBJ1-1; D remains ambiguous. V was clipped by 5 bases and J by 8 bases, with 15 bases between them. The CDR3 is 13 amino acids. Germline V CDR1 and CDR2: LNHDA, SQIVND (reference sequence).

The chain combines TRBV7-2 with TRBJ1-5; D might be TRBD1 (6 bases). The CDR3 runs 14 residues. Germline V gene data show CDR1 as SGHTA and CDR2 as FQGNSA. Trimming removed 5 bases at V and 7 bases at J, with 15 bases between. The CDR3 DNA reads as TGTGCCAGCAGCCATGGACAGTCAGCACAGCCCCAGCATTTT. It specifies CASSHGQSAQPQHF.

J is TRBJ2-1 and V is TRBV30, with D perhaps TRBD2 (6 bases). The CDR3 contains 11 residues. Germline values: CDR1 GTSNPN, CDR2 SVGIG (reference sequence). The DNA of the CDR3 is TGTGCGGGACTCTCCTACAATGAGCAGTTCTTC. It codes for CAGLSYNEQFF.

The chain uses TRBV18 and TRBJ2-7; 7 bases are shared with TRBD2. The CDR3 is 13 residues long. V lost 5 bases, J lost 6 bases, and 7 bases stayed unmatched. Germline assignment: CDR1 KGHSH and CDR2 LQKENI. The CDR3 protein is CASSSRWEGEQYF. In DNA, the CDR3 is TGTGCCAGCTCATCCCGGTGGGAGGGCGAGCAGTACTTC.

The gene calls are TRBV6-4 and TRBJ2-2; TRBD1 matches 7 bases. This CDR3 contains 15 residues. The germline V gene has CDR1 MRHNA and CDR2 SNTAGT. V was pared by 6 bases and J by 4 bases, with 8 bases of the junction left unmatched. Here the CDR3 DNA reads TGTGCCAGCAGCCAACAGGGGACGGGCACCGGGGAGCTGTTTTTT. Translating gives CASSQQGTGTGELFF.

The CDR3 coding sequence is TGTGCCAGCAGTTACGGCACAGGGGCTTACCAGCCCCAGCATTTT. Residues: CASSYGTGAYQPQHF. The genes are TRBV6-2 or TRBV6-3 and TRBJ1-5; 7 nucleotides line up with TRBD1. V was pared by 2 bases and J by 7 bases, with 8 bases of the junction left unmatched. The germline V gene encodes CDR1 MNHEY and CDR2 SVGEGT. This CDR3 comprises 15 residues.

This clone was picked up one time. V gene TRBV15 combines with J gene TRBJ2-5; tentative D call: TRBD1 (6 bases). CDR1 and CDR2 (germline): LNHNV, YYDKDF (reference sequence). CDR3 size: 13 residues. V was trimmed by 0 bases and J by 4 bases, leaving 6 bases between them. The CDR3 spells CATSRDRGETQYF. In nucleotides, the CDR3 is TGTGCCACCAGCAGAGACAGGGGAGAGACCCAGTACTTC.

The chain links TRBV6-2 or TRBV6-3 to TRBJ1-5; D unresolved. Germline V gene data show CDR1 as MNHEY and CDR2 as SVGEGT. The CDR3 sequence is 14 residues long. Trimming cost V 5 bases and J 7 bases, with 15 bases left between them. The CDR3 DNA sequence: TGTGCCAGCAGTATAAGAAGAGGAGCGCAGCCCCAGCATTTT. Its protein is CASSIRRGAQPQHF.

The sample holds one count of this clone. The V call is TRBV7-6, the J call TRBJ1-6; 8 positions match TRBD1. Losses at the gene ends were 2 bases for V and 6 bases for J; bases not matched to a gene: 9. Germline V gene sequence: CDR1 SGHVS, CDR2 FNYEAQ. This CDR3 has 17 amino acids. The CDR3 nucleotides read TGTGCCAGCAGCTTATCCCCGGGACAGGCAACTAATTCACCCCTCCACTTT. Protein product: CASSLSPGQATNSPLHF. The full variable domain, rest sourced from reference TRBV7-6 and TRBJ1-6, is GAGVSQSPRYKVTKRGQDVALRCDPISGHVSLYWYRQALGQGPEFLTYFNYEAQQDKSGLPNDRFSAERPEGSISTLTIQRTEQRDSAMYRCASSLSPGQATNSPLHFGNGTRLTVT.

The CDR3 sequence: CASSLLRDRGNTIYF. CDR3 nucleotides: TGTGCCAGCAGTCTGCTCCGGGACAGAGGAAACACCATATATTTT. The chain is built from TRBV2 and TRBJ1-3; 7 bases match TRBD1. Germline V gene data show CDR1 as SNHLY and CDR2 as FYNNEI. This CDR3 comprises 15 residues. The trim removed 5 bases at V and 4 bases at J, leaving 8 bases unmatched.

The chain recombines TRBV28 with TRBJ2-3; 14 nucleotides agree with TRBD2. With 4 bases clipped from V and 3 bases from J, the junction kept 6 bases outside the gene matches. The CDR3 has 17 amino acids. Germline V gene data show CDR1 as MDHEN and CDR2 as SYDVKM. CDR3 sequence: CASSSRRLAGGTDTQYF. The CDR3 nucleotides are TGTGCCAGCAGTTCGAGACGACTAGCGGGGGGGACAGATACGCAGTATTTT. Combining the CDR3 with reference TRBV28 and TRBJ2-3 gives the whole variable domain DVKVTQSSRYLVKRTGEKVFLECVQDMDHENMFWYRQDPGLGLRLIYFSYDVKMKEKGDIPEGYSVSREKKERFSLILESASTNQTSMYLCASSSRRLAGGTDTQYFGPGTRLTVL.

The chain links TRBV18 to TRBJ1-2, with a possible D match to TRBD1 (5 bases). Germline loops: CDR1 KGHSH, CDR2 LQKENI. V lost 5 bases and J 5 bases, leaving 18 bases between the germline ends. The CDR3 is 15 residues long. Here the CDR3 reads CASSSLARDPYGYTF. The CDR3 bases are TGTGCCAGCTCATCCCTCGCGCGGGACCCTTATGGCTACACCTTC.